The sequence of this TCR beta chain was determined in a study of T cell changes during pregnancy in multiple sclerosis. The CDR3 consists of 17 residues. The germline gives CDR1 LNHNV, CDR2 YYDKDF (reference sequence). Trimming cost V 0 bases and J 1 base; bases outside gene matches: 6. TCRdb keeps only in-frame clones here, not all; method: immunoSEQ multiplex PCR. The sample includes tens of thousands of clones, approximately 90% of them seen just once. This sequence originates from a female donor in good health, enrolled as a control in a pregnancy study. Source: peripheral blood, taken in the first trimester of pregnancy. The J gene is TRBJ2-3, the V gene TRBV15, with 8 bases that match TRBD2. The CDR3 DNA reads TGTGCCACCAGCAGAGATTACCCGCGGGGGGGCACAGATACGCAGTATTTT. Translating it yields CATSRDYPRGGTDTQYF.